This is a list of T cell receptor beta chains from one sample in a study of cytomegalovirus exposure and HLA in healthy donors. The data were produced by immunoSEQ multiplex PCR, yet TCRdb's version contains in-frame clones alone and is incomplete. Here the sample spans around 140,000 clones, roughly 80% being singletons. Sequenced: PBMCs. The receptors stem from a woman aged 50 to 65 in good health and CMV-seropositive. The CDR3 runs from the conserved cysteine through the conserved F or W. The D gene is left open where the match is weak. The size of a clone is reported for some rows only, either as once, few or many, or as a class for expanded clones.

clone_size	j_call	v_call	cdr3_length	d_call	cdr3_nt	cdr3_aa
NA	TRBJ1-2	TRBV9	14	TRBD1	TGTGCCAGCAGCGCAGGGGGCGCCGCCTATGGCTACACCTTC	CASSAGGAAYGYTF
NA	TRBJ2-5	TRBV5-1	14	TRBD1	TGCGCCAGCAGCCCGTCAGGGGGCATGGAGACCCAGTACTTC	CASSPSGGMETQYF
NA	TRBJ1-1	TRBV7-2	13	NA	TGTGCCAGCAGCCGAGGGGGGGGCACTGAAGCTTTCTTT	CASSRGGGTEAFF
NA	TRBJ2-6	TRBV15	16	TRBD1	TGTGCCACCAGCAGATCCCAGGGGGAAGGGGTCAACGTCCTGACTTTC	CATSRSQGEGVNVLTF
NA	TRBJ2-5	TRBV5-4	14	TRBD2	TGTGCCAGCAGCTTGGCTAGCGGGCCAGAGACCCAGTACTTC	CASSLASGPETQYF
NA	TRBJ2-2	TRBV7-3	15	TRBD2	TGTGCCAGCAGCTTGAGCGGGGGGTCCACCGGGGAGCTGTTTTTT	CASSLSGGSTGELFF
NA	TRBJ1-2	TRBV6-6	16	NA	TGTGCCAGCAGTTACGCCCTTGGGGGCGCGGGCTATGGCTACACCTTC	CASSYALGGAGYGYTF
NA	TRBJ2-7	TRBV5-1	15	TRBD1	TGCGCCAGCAGCTGGGCTTCGGGACAGGGCTACGAGCAGTACTTC	CASSWASGQGYEQYF
NA	TRBJ2-2	TRBV27	16	TRBD2	TGTGCCAGCAGTTTATTTACTAGCGCTTACACCGGGGAGCTGTTTTTT	CASSLFTSAYTGELFF
NA	TRBJ2-5	TRBV14	19	TRBD2	TGTGCCAGCAGCCCTCCTACGGGACTAGCGGGAGGAATAAAAGAGACCCAGTACTTC	CASSPPTGLAGGIKETQYF
NA	TRBJ2-3	TRBV5-5	15	NA	TGTGCCAGCAGCTTGTTGTCCATCAGCACAGATACGCAGTATTTT	CASSLLSISTDTQYF
NA	TRBJ1-5	TRBV18	16	TRBD1	TGTGCCAGCTCATCCGGGACAGGGGTCCTAATAGGGCCCCAGCATTTT	CASSSGTGVLIGPQHF
NA	TRBJ1-1	TRBV7-3	14	NA	TGTGCCAGCAGCTTAATCGGGGGTAATACTGAAGCTTTCTTT	CASSLIGGNTEAFF
few	TRBJ1-2	TRBV23-1	14	TRBD1	TGCGCCACCATGACAGGGAATCATCGCTATGGCTACACCTTC	CATMTGNHRYGYTF
NA	TRBJ2-1	TRBV11-2	13	NA	TGTGCCAGCAGCTTAGGGCTGTCCAATGAGCAGTTCTTC	CASSLGLSNEQFF
NA	TRBJ2-1	TRBV29-1	13	NA	TGCAGCGTTGAAGTGGGCAACTACAATGAGCAGTTCTTC	CSVEVGNYNEQFF
NA	TRBJ2-2	TRBV27	16	TRBD2	TGTGCCAGCAGTTTATTGGGTAGCGGGACCACCGGGGAGCTGTTTTTT	CASSLLGSGTTGELFF
NA	TRBJ1-2	TRBV18	14	NA	TGTGCCAGCTCACCAGCGCAGCTAGAATATGGCTACACCTTC	CASSPAQLEYGYTF
once	TRBJ2-7	TRBV19	15	TRBD2	TGTGCCAGTAAGGGGCGCGGGAGGGCCTTGGACGAGCAGTACTTC	CASKGRGRALDEQYF
NA	TRBJ2-1	TRBV5-4	16	TRBD2	TGTGCCAGCAGCTTGGGACTAGCGGGGGCTCTCAATGAGCAGTTCTTC	CASSLGLAGALNEQFF
NA	TRBJ2-3	TRBV7-2	17	TRBD2	TGTGCCAGCAGCTTAATGCCCTTGAGCGGGGGGACCGATACGCAGTATTTT	CASSLMPLSGGTDTQYF
NA	TRBJ2-5	TRBV7-7	17	TRBD2	TGTGCTAGCAGCCGACTAGCGGGAGGTGGTATGGGAGAGACCCAGTACTTC	CASSRLAGGGMGETQYF
NA	TRBJ2-1	TRBV11-3	16	TRBD2	TGTGCCAGCAGCTCGTTCGGGACTAGCGGTTACAATGAGCAGTTCTTC	CASSSFGTSGYNEQFF
once	TRBJ1-1	TRBV2	11	NA	TGTGCCAGCATCGATAGACAGAGAGCTTTCTTT	CASIDRQRAFF
NA	TRBJ1-1	TRBV6-1	15	NA	TGTGCCAGCAGTGAAGCGGGCAGGGTTGTCACTGAAGCTTTCTTT	CASSEAGRVVTEAFF
NA	TRBJ2-7	TRBV7-9	14	NA	TGTGCCAGCAGCTTGCGCGGTACAACCTACGAGCAGTACTTC	CASSLRGTTYEQYF
once	TRBJ2-5	TRBV7-2	18	TRBD2	TGTGCCAGCAGCCCGGGGGTAGCGGGGGGGCGGAGAATGGAGACCCAGTACTTC	CASSPGVAGGRRMETQYF